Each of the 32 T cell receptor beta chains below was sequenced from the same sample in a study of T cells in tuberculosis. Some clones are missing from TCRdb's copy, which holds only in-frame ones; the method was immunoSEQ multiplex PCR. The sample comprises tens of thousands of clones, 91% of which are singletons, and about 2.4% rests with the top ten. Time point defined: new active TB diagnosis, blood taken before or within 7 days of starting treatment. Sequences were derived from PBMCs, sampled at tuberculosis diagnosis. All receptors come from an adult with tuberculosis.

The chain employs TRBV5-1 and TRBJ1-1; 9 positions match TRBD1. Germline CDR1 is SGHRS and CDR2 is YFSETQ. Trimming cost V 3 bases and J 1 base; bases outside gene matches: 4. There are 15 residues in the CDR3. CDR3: CASSSQGAGNTEAFF. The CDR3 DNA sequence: TGCGCCAGCAGCTCACAGGGGGCAGGGAACACTGAAGCTTTCTTT. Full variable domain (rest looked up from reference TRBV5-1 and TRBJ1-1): KAGVTQTPRYLIKTRGQQVTLSCSPISGHRSVSWYQQTPGQGLQFLFEYFSETQRNKGNFPGRFSGRQFSNSRSEMNVSTLELGDSALYLCASSSQGAGNTEAFFGQGTRLTVV.

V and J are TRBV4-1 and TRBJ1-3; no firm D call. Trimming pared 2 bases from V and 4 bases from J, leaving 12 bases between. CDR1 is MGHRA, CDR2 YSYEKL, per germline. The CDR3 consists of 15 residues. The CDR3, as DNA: TGCGCCAGCAGCCAACGGGTCCTAACGGGAAACACCATATATTTT. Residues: CASSQRVLTGNTIYF.

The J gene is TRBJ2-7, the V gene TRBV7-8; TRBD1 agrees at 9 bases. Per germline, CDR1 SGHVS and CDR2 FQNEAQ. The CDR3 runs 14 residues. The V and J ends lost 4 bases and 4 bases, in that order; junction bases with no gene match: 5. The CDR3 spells CASSSRDRAYEQYF. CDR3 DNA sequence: TGTGCCAGCAGCTCCCGGGACAGGGCGTACGAGCAGTACTTC.

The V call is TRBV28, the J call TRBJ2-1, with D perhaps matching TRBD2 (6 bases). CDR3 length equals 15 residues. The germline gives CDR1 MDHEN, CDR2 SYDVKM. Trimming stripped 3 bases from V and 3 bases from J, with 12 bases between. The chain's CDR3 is CASSLGGAGYNEQFF. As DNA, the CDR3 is TGTGCCAGCAGTTTGGGCGGGGCGGGCTACAATGAGCAGTTCTTC.

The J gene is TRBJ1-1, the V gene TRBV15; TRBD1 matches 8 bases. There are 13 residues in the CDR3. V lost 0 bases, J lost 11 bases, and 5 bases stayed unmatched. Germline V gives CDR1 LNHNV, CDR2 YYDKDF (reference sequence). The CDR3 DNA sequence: TGTGCCACCAGCAGAGATCAGGACAGGGCGGCTTTCTTT. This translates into CATSRDQDRAAFF.

CDR3 protein: CASSLAGQGGYEQYV. The CDR3 nucleotides read TGTGCCAGCAGCTTAGCGGGGCAGGGAGGCTACGAGCAGTACGTC. The chain uses TRBV7-8 and TRBJ2-7, with D possibly being TRBD2 (6 bases). Germline CDR1 reads SGHVS; CDR2 reads FQNEAQ. The CDR3 covers 15 residues. Trimming removed 0 bases from V and 3 bases from J, with 12 bases in between.

CDR3 sequence (DNA): TGTGCCAGCAGCGAGACAATCTCACGGGGGACAGATACGCAGTATTTT. Amino acid sequence: CASSETISRGTDTQYF. The V gene is TRBV9, the J gene TRBJ2-3, with D maybe TRBD2 (6 bases). The CDR3 has 16 amino acids. V was pared by 3 bases and J by 3 bases, with 17 bases between. Germline CDR1 is SGDLS and CDR2 is YYNGEE. The whole variable domain, remainder taken from reference TRBV9 and TRBJ2-3, is DSGVTQTPKHLITATGQRVTLRCSPRSGDLSVYWYQQSLDQGLQFLIQYYNGEERAKGNILERFSAQQFPDLHSELNLSSLELGDSALYFCASSETISRGTDTQYFGPGTRLTVL.

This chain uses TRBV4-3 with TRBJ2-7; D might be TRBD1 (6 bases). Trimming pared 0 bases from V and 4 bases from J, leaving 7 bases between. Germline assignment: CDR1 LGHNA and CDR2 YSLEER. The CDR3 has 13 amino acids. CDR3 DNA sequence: TGCGCCAGCAGCCAAGAACAGGGATACGAGCAGTACTTC. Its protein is CASSQEQGYEQYF.

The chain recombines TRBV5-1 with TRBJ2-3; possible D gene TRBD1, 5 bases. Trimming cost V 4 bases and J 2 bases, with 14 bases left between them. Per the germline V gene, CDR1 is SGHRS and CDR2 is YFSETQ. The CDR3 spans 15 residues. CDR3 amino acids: CASSREAGNTDTQYF. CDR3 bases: TGCGCCAGCAGCCGTGAGGCAGGGAACACAGATACGCAGTATTTT.

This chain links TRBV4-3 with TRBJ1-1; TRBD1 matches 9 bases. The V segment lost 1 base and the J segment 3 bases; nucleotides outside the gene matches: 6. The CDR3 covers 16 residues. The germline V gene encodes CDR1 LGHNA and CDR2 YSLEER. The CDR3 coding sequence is TGCGCCAGCAGCCAAGGGACAGGGGCTACGGACACTGAAGCTTTCTTT. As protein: CASSQGTGATDTEAFF.

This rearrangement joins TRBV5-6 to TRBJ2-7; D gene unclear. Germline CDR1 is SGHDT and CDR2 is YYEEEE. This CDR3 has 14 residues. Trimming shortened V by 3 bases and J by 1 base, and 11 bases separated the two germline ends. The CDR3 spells CASSYSTGSYEQYV. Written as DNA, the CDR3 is TGTGCCAGCAGCTATTCGACTGGATCCTACGAGCAGTACGTC.

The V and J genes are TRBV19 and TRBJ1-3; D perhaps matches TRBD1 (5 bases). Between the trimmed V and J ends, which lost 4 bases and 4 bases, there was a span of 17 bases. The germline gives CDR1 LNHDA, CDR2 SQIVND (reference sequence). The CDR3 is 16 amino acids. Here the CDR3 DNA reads TGTGCCAGTAGTAACCGTGGAGGGGCGCAAGGAAACACCATATATTTT. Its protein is CASSNRGGAQGNTIYF.

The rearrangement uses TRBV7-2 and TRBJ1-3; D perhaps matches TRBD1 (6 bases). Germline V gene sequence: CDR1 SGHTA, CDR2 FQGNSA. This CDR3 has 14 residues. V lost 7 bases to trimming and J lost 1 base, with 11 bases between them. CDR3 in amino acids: CASKRGTSGNTIYF. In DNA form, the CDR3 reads TGTGCCAGCAAAAGGGGGACGTCTGGAAACACCATATATTTT.

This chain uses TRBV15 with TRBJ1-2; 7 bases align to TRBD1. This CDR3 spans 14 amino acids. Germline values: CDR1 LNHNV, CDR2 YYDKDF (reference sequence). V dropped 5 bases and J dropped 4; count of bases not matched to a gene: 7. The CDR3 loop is CATSGTVAFYGYTF. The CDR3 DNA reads TGTGCCACCAGCGGGACAGTCGCTTTCTATGGCTACACCTTC.

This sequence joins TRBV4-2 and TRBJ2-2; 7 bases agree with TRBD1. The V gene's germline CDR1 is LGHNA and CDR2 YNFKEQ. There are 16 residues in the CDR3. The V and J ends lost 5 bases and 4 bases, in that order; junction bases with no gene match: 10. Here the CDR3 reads CASSKREGGSTGELFF. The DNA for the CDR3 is TGTGCCAGCAGCAAAAGGGAAGGGGGCAGCACCGGGGAGCTGTTTTTT.

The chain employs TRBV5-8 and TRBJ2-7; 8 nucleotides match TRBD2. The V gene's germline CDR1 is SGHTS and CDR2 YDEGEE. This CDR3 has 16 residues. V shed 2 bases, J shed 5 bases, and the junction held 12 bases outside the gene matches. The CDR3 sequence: CASSFPFRGGVDEQYF. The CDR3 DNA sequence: TGTGCCAGCAGCTTCCCGTTTCGGGGGGGCGTCGACGAGCAGTACTTC.

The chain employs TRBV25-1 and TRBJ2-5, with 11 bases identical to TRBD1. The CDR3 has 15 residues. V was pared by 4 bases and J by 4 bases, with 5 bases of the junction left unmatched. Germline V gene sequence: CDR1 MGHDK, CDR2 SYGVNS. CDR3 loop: CASSGGQGARETQYF. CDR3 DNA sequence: TGTGCCAGCAGTGGCGGACAGGGGGCTCGAGAGACCCAGTACTTC.

As DNA, the CDR3 is TGTGCCATCAGTGAGTCGGACAGGCCCGGCGGGACCCTCCACTTT. Protein sequence: CAISESDRPGGTLHF. The chain employs TRBV10-3 and TRBJ1-6, with TRBD1 matching 7 bases. Germline CDR1 reads ENHRY; CDR2 reads SYGVKD. J lost 14 bases, V lost 0 bases, and 10 bases had no gene match. This CDR3 comprises 15 residues.

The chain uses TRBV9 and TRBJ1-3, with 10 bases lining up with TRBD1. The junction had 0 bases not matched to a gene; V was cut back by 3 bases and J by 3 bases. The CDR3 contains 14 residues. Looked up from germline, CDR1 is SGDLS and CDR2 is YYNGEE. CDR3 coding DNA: TGTGCCAGCAGCGGGACAGGGGGTGGAAACACCATATATTTT. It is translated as CASSGTGGGNTIYF.

In DNA form, the CDR3 reads TGTGCCAGCAGTCCCGGCGGGGGCCTCTATGGCTACACCTTC. Translating it yields CASSPGGGLYGYTF. This chain joins TRBV6-5 and TRBJ1-2; tentative D call: TRBD1 (6 bases). CDR3 length: 14 amino acids. Trimming took 5 bases from V and 4 from J, leaving 14 bases between them. Germline V CDR1 and CDR2: MNHEY, SVGAGI.

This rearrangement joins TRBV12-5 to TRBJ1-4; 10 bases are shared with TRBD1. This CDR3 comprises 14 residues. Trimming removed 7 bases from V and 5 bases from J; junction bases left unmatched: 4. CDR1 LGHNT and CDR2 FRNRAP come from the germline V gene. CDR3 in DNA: TGTGCTAGTGCCCGGACAGGGGGGAATGAAAAACTGTTTTTT. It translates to CASARTGGNEKLFF.

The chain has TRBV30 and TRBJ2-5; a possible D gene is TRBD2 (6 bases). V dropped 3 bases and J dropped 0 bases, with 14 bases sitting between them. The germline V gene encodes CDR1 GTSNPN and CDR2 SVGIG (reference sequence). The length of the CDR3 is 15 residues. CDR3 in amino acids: CAWSAWTKHQETQYF. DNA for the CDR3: TGTGCCTGGAGCGCCTGGACTAAACACCAAGAGACCCAGTACTTC. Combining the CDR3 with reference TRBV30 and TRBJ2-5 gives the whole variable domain SQTIHQWPATLVQPVGSPLSLECTVEGTSNPNLYWYRQAAGRGLQLLFYSVGIGQISSEVPQNLSASRPQDRQFILSSKKLLLSDSGFYLCAWSAWTKHQETQYFGPGTRLLVL.

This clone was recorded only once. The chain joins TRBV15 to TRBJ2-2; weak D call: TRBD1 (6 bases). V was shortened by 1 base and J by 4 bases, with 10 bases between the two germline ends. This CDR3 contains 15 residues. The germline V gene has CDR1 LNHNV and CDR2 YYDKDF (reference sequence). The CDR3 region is CATSRAGVGTGELFF. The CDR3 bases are TGTGCCACCAGCAGAGCAGGGGTTGGCACCGGGGAGCTGTTTTTT.

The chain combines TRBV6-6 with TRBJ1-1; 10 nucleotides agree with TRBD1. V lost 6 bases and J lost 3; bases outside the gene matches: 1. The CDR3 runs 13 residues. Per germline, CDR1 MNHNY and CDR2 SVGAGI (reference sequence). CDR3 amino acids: CASRDRGDTEAFF. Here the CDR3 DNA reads TGTGCCAGCAGGGACAGGGGGGACACTGAAGCTTTCTTT.

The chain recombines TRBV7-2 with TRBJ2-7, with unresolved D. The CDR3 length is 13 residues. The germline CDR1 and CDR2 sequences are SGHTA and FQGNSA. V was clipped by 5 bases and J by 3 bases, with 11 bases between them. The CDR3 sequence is CASSPRQGYEQYF. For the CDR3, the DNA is TGTGCCAGCAGCCCCCGACAAGGCTACGAGCAGTACTTC.

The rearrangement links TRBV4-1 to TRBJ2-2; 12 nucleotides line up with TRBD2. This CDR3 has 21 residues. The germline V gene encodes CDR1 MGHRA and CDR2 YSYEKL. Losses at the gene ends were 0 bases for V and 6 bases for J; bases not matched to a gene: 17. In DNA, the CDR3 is TGCGCCAGCAGCCAAGATCCCCATTCTAGCGGGGGGGCACGTGAAGCCGGGGAGCTGTTTTTT. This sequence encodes CASSQDPHSSGGAREAGELFF.

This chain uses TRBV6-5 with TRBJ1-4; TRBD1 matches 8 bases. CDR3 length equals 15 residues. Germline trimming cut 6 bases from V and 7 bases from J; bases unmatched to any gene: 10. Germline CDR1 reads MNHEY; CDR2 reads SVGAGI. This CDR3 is CASSPGDRRSEKLFF. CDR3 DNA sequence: TGTGCCAGCAGCCCCGGGGACAGGCGGAGTGAAAAACTGTTTTTT.

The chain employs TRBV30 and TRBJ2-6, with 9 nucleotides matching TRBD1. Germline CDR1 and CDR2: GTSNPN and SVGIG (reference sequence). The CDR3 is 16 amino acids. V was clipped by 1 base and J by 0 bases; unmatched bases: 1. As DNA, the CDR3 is TGTGCCTGGAGTGCGGGACAGGGCTCTGGGGCCAACGTCCTGACTTTC. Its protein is CAWSAGQGSGANVLTF.

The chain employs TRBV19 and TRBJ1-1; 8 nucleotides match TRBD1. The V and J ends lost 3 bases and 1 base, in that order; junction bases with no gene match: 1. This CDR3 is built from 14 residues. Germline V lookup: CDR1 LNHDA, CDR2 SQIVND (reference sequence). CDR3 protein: CASSIGTGNTEAFF. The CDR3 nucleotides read TGTGCCAGTAGTATTGGGACAGGGAACACTGAAGCTTTCTTT.

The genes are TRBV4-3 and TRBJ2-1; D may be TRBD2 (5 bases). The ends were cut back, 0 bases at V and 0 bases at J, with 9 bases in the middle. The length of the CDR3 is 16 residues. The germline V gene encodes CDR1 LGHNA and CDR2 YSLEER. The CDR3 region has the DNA TGCGCCAGCAGCCAAGATGCTGGGAGCTCCTACAATGAGCAGTTCTTC. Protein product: CASSQDAGSSYNEQFF.

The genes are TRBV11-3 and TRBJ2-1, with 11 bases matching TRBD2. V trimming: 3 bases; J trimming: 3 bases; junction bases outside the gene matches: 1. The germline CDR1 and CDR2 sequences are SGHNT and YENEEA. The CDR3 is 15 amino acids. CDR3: CASSFTSGGYNEQFF. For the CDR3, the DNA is TGTGCCAGCAGCTTCACTAGCGGGGGCTACAATGAGCAGTTCTTC.

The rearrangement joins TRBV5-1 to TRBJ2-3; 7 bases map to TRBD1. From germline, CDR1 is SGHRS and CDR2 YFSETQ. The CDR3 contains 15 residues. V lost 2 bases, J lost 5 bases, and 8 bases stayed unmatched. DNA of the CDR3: TGCGCCAGCAGCTTATTGGACAGGCCCCTAGATACGCAGTATTTT. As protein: CASSLLDRPLDTQYF.